This entry is about one T cell receptor (beta chain). This sample stems from a study of blood T cell repertoires in COVID-19. TCRdb's table, derived via immunoSEQ multiplex PCR, lists solely in-frame clones and lacks some. This sample has roughly 150,000 clones, with around 81% found just once. CDR3 length equals 15 residues. CDR1 is MNHEY, CDR2 SVGEGT, per germline. The V end lost 5 bases, the J end lost 6 bases, and 16 bases lay between the germline ends. This receptor was identified in a woman in her forties or fifties with acute or convalescent COVID-19. The V and J genes are TRBV6-2 or TRBV6-3 and TRBJ1-4; possible D gene TRBD1, 6 bases. The source material was peripheral blood. Here the CDR3 DNA reads TGTGCCAGCAGTGTCGGAACAGGGCAGGATGAAAAACTGTTTTTT. Its translation: CASSVGTGQDEKLFF.